This T cell receptor (beta chain) was captured in a study of monozygotic twins with inflammatory bowel disease. The quantity of total RNA per TCR library was around 3.5 ug. Per-sample cDNA came from eight separate reactions. The cDNA of both the TCRalpha and TCRbeta chains was subjected to two nested PCRs of 16 and 9 cycles. From its re-call of the 5' RACE reads, TCRdb lists each CDR3 protein once, without DNA. The sample holds 400,000 or so distinct CDR3 sequences. Comment on this clonotype: The antigen is not known.

Whole-study findings and limits: Twin pairs that were concordant did not differ from discordant pairs in repertoire similarity, possibly from limited power.

Germline V gives CDR1 SGHRS, CDR2 YFSETQ. The CDR3 spans 12 residues. Sequences were obtained from blood. The chain employs TRBV5-1 and TRBJ2-5; as DNA is missing, the TRBD1 call by TCRdb cannot be tested. This TCR came from a human donor with ulcerative colitis or Crohn's disease, or a healthy co-twin of an affected twin (not recorded which). The CDR3 reads CASGDRQETQYF.